One sample yielded the 8 T cell receptor beta chains listed below, sequenced in a study of beta chain features in type 1 diabetes. Whole-study findings and limits: Moderate but significant shortening of TCRB CDR3s was recorded in all four CD4+ subsets from Type 1 diabetes patients.

What was sequenced were expressed TCRB transcripts, since all of the isolated RNA had been reverse transcribed. Some clones are missing from TCRdb's copy, which holds only in-frame ones; the method was immunoSEQ multiplex PCR. Of about 240,000 clones listed, around 14% are singletons. Their antigen targets remain unknown. The sample was naive CD4+ T cells from blood. These receptors came from a man aged 25 to 45 with type 1 diabetes.

The chain is built from TRBV21-1 and TRBJ2-7; the table's TRBD2 call for D was not verified on the DNA. TRBV21-1 is a known pseudogene. This CDR3 has 16 residues. The chain's CDR3 is CASSKVLARTPGEQYF. CDR3 in DNA: TGTGCCAGCAGCAAAGTATTAGCCAGGACTCCCGGGGAGCAGTACTTC.

This clone appeared a few times. The gene calls are TRBV5-1 and TRBJ2-7; the match to TRBD2 covers 12 bases. Trimming took 4 bases from V and 5 from J; bases not matched to a gene: 7. There are 15 residues in the CDR3. The germline CDR1 and CDR2 sequences are SGHRS and YFSETQ. CDR3 sequence: CASSTELAGGHEQYF. CDR3 bases: TGCGCCAGCAGCACTGAACTAGCGGGAGGCCACGAGCAGTACTTC.

This clone was counted a few times. This chain joins TRBV9 and TRBJ1-1; D is uncertain. V lost 3 bases, J lost 6 bases, and 15 bases lay in between. This CDR3 contains 14 residues. Germline V gene lookup returns CDR1 SGDLS and CDR2 YYNGEE. The CDR3 is CASSAGTLRAEAFF. DNA for the CDR3: TGTGCCAGCAGCGCCGGAACTTTGAGGGCTGAAGCTTTCTTT.

CDR3 residues: CASSVGGQNGYTF. DNA of the CDR3: TGTGCCAGCAGCGTAGGAGGACAGAATGGCTACACCTTC. The rearrangement uses TRBV9 and TRBJ1-2; D perhaps matches TRBD1 (6 bases). Per the germline V gene, CDR1 is SGDLS and CDR2 is YYNGEE. V was clipped by 0 bases and J by 6 bases, with 9 bases between them. The CDR3 consists of 13 residues.

This clone turned up a few times. The V and J genes are TRBV6-9 and TRBJ2-5; D is uncertain. V lost 7 bases and J lost 5, with 8 bases in between. Germline assignment: CDR1 MNHGY and CDR2 SVAAGI. CDR3 length: 11 amino acids. The CDR3 sequence is CASTPRETQYF. The CDR3, as DNA: TGTGCCAGCACCCCTCGGGAGACCCAGTACTTC.

This clone was counted a few times. This sequence joins TRBV28 and TRBJ2-2; D is unresolved. CDR3 length: 12 amino acids. The V gene lost 6 bases and the J gene lost 7 bases, with 9 bases spanning the gap. Germline CDR1 is MDHEN and CDR2 is SYDVKM. The CDR3 protein is CASRMAVGELFF. CDR3 DNA: TGTGCCAGCAGGATGGCCGTCGGGGAGCTGTTTTTT.

In nucleotides, the CDR3 is TGTGCCAGCAGCTTGGGCGGAGGGCTAGCGGAGACCCAGTACTTC. Encoded protein: CASSLGGGLAETQYF. J is TRBJ2-5 and V is TRBV7-8; possible D gene TRBD2, 6 bases. Germline CDR1 reads SGHVS; CDR2 reads FQNEAQ. Trimming stripped 3 bases from V and 5 bases from J, with 16 bases between. There are 15 residues in the CDR3.

The gene calls are TRBV2 and TRBJ2-7, with D possibly being TRBD1 (5 bases). Germline V lookup: CDR1 SNHLY, CDR2 FYNNEI. V was cut by 8 bases and J by 2 bases, with 7 bases left in between. There are 11 residues in the CDR3. CDR3 DNA sequence: TGTGCCAGCCAGACAGCCTACGAGCAGTACTTC. This translates into CASQTAYEQYF.